This T cell receptor beta chain was identified during a study of T-cell memory formation after mild COVID-19. As for the study in general: TCR clusters showed largely donor specificity.

As concerns this clonotype: Its antigen is not known.

Trimming cost V 3 bases and J 8 bases; bases outside gene matches: 14. The germline CDR1 and CDR2 sequences are KGHDR and SFDVKD. The CDR3 runs to 17 residues. TCRdb re-derived calls from the 5' RACE reads in MiXCR, one entry per CDR3 protein. Seen here are roughly 500,000 distinct CDR3 sequences, roughly 20% observed once, and the top ten hold about 12%. General observations from the study: Second-wave clones peaking on day 37 lacked confirmed SARS-CoV-2 specificity.

Sequenced: PBMCs or a T cell subset sorted from them (not recorded which). The genes are TRBV24-1 and TRBJ2-1, with 8 positions matching TRBD2. The receptor's source is an adult woman who had mild COVID-19 (a few samples of this study predate the infection). Cell type and time point are not known. CDR3 DNA sequence: TGTGCCACCAGTGATCCGCCGGGGAGCGGGAGACGGGATGAGCAGTTCTTC. As protein: CATSDPPGSGRRDEQFF.